This passage covers 10 T cell receptor beta chains from one sample sequenced in a study of cytomegalovirus exposure and HLA in healthy donors. Use of 60 Vbeta and 13 Jbeta primers characterized the PCR. This table comes from immunoSEQ multiplex PCR, and its TCRdb copy is limited to in-frame clones, with some not included. The sample lists 24,000 or so clones; approximately 75% were seen once. Sequenced sample: PBMCs. The receptors come from a male donor in good health and CMV-seronegative.

The chain uses TRBV7-9 and TRBJ2-3; 9 nucleotides align to TRBD2. Germline trimming cut 4 bases from V and 2 bases from J; bases unmatched to any gene: 13. Germline V gives CDR1 SEHNR, CDR2 FQNEAQ (reference sequence). The CDR3 is 18 amino acids. The CDR3 sequence is CASSSTSTLAGPTDTQYF. CDR3 DNA: TGTGCCAGCAGCTCAACCTCAACCCTAGCGGGACCCACAGATACGCAGTATTTT.

The chain is built from TRBV27 and TRBJ2-1; TRBD1 matches at 9 bases. Germline V gene sequence: CDR1 MNHEY, CDR2 SMNVEV (reference sequence). The CDR3 is 15 amino acids. The V segment lost 6 bases and the J segment 6 bases; nucleotides outside the gene matches: 9. The DNA of the CDR3 is TGTGCCAGCAGGCAACGGACAGGGGAGTTCAATGAGCAGTTCTTC. Translated: CASRQRTGEFNEQFF.

On this clone: The CDR3 end shows no conserved phenylalanine or tryptophan, and so a read error is likely. The rearrangement uses TRBV4-3 and TRBJ1-2, with a tentative D call TRBD1 (5 bases). Germline CDR1 LGHNA, CDR2 YSLEER. The CDR3 contains 13 residues. V lost 0 bases, J lost 7 bases, and 9 bases lay in between. This CDR3 is CASSQDRGVGYTL. CDR3 bases: TGCGCCAGCAGCCAAGATCGGGGGGTTGGCTACACCCTC.

The V gene is TRBV28, the J gene TRBJ2-1; TRBD2 might be the D (6 bases). The V and J ends lost 2 bases and 6 bases respectively, with 11 bases between them. Germline CDR1 and CDR2: MDHEN and SYDVKM. The CDR3 is 14 residues long. The CDR3 nucleotides are TGTGCCAGCAGTTTACAGCGGGTGCTCAATGAGCAGTTCTTC. Protein sequence: CASSLQRVLNEQFF.

The chain uses TRBV5-1 and TRBJ2-7; 12 bases are a match to TRBD1. The length of the CDR3 is 18 residues. V was clipped by 1 base and J by 4 bases; unmatched bases: 12. CDR1 is SGHRS and CDR2 is YFSETQ in the germline V gene. The CDR3 coding sequence is TGCGCCAGCAGCTTGAACCCAAGAGGGACAGGGGGCGTGTACGAGCAGTACTTC. It translates to CASSLNPRGTGGVYEQYF. Combining the CDR3 with reference TRBV5-1 and TRBJ2-7 gives the whole variable domain KAGVTQTPRYLIKTRGQQVTLSCSPISGHRSVSWYQQTPGQGLQFLFEYFSETQRNKGNFPGRFSGRQFSNSRSEMNVSTLELGDSALYLCASSLNPRGTGGVYEQYFGPGTRLTVT.

This clone was seen only a few times. This chain joins TRBV4-2 and TRBJ1-1, with 11 bases identical to TRBD1. J gave up 3 bases and V 0 bases, and 3 bases lay outside the gene matches. The CDR3 is made up of 16 amino acids. Germline CDR1 LGHNA, CDR2 YNFKEQ. The DNA of the CDR3 is TGTGCCAGCAGCCAAGATCCGGGACAGGGGGACACTGAAGCTTTCTTT. As protein: CASSQDPGQGDTEAFF.

The sample holds a few counts of this clone. V gene TRBV4-2 combines with J gene TRBJ2-7, with TRBD2 identical over 8 bases. Germline CDR1 is LGHNA and CDR2 is YNFKEQ. The CDR3 runs 17 residues. Trimming took 2 bases from V and 6 from J; bases not matched to a gene: 15. CDR3 sequence reads: CASSQSPQTGTSGEQYF. The CDR3 DNA reads TGTGCCAGCAGCCAAAGCCCCCAGACCGGGACTAGTGGCGAGCAGTACTTC.

This chain joins TRBV4-2 and TRBJ2-2, with D tentatively TRBD1 (6 bases). V was clipped by 3 bases and J by 3 bases, with 11 bases between them. CDR3 length equals 15 residues. Germline V CDR1 and CDR2: LGHNA, YNFKEQ. CDR3 coding DNA: TGTGCCAGCAGCCAGGAGCGACAGGACACCGGGGAGCTGTTTTTT. It encodes CASSQERQDTGELFF.

The CDR3 spells CASSSGTGEVEKLFF. CDR3 sequence (DNA): TGTGCCAGCAGTTCCGGGACAGGGGAGGTGGAAAAACTGTTTTTT. J is TRBJ1-4 and V is TRBV28, with 10 bases matching TRBD1. The junction had 7 bases not matched to a gene; V was cut back by 4 bases and J by 8 bases. Per the germline V gene, CDR1 is MDHEN and CDR2 is SYDVKM. The CDR3 has 15 amino acids.

The V and J genes are TRBV30 and TRBJ2-3, with 10 nucleotides matching TRBD2. This CDR3 has 16 residues. V trimming: 2 bases; J trimming: 6 bases; junction bases outside the gene matches: 11. CDR1 and CDR2 from the germline V gene are GTSNPN and SVGIG (reference sequence). CDR3 nucleotide sequence: TGTGCCTGGAGTCCCCTAGCGGGGGCGGGTGGGGATACGCAGTATTTT. It is translated as CAWSPLAGAGGDTQYF.